This T cell receptor beta chain stems from a study of metastatic and nonmetastatic thyroid tumors. Study context: Thyroid patients, malignant and benign, had repertoires compared across blood and tumor or nodule tissue.

The sample holds many counts of this clone. Its antigen remains unknown. The entire patient cohort was treatment-naive prior to thyroid surgery. In the original workflow: The study built a papillary thyroid cancer distant-metastasis classifier from CDR3 differences across clinicopathological groups. Using MiXCR, TCRdb reanalyzed the PCR reads. The V and J calls were not made by the authors but by TCRdb's processing. The sample includes about 20,000 clones, 28% of them seen just once. The study, taken as a whole, reports: Malignant tumors reportedly showed significantly higher TCR beta diversity than benign nodules in both blood and tumor.

Germline V gene data show CDR1 as SNHLY and CDR2 as FYNNEI. The CDR3 is 15 residues long. V was clipped by 3 bases and J by 2 bases, with 13 bases between them. The sequence was obtained from a female donor with papillary thyroid cancer or a benign thyroid nodule (not recorded which). Some clones in this sample may be carry-over from other donors' samples. Sequenced material: tumor tissue. V gene TRBV2 combines with J gene TRBJ2-5; the D gene is possibly TRBD1 (6 bases). In DNA form, the CDR3 reads TGTGCCAGCAGTGAGGGACACTGGAGTCAAGAGACCCAGTACTTC. Residues: CASSEGHWSQETQYF. Full variable domain (outside the CDR3, taken from reference TRBV2 and TRBJ2-5): EPEVTQTPSHQVTQMGQEVILRCVPISNHLYFYWYRQILGQKVEFLVSFYNNEISEKSEIFDDQFSVERPDGSNFTLKIRSTKLEDSAMYFCASSEGHWSQETQYFGPGTRLLVL.